This T cell receptor beta chain was recovered during a study of cytomegalovirus exposure and HLA in healthy donors. Regarding the study as a whole: Later analysis found that TCR beta chains associated with HLA were more clonally expanded than other, equally common chains.

Worth noting for this clone: Antigen unknown.

The PCR made use of 60 Vbeta and 13 Jbeta primers. Some clones are missing from TCRdb's copy, which holds only in-frame ones; the method was immunoSEQ multiplex PCR. This sample has some 130,000 clones, with about four fifths found just once. The CDR3 has 13 amino acids. CDR1 and CDR2 (germline): LGHNA, YSLEER. The V end was cut by 2 bases, the J end by 5 bases, with 9 bases between. The chain recombines TRBV4-3 with TRBJ1-1; TRBD1 might be the D (6 bases). Input material: PBMCs. The sequence was obtained from a man aged 25 to 45 in good health and CMV-seronegative. In DNA, the CDR3 is TGCGCCAGCAGCCAAACAGGGCGGACTGAAGCTTTCTTT. This gives the protein CASSQTGRTEAFF.